A single sample gave rise to the 11 T cell receptor beta chains below, sequenced in a study of identical twins (dated by TCRdb to 2016 to 2018). The library was prepared using 5' RACE. These reads were obtained on an Illumina HiSeq 2000. Using fastp trimming at Q25 and MiXCR clonotype assembly, TCRdb reanalyzed the public sequencing data and kept in-frame beta chains. All rows with the same CDR3 protein become a single entry with the most common DNA and genes. Within this sample are about 890,000 distinct CDR3 sequences, with approximately 13% of them counted one time only. Roughly 1.6% of the sample is held by the ten biggest clonotypes. This same sample was also taken into another study, of yellow fever vaccine responses in identical twins.

The sequencing sample was made of PBMCs. These receptors all come from a woman aged 18-29 years in good health.

This clonotype turned up a few times. CDR3 protein: CASSEFLNTEAFF. As DNA, the CDR3 is TGTGCCAGCAGTGAATTTCTGAACACTGAAGCTTTCTTT. V is TRBV25-1 and J is TRBJ1-1; D is uncertain. The CDR3 has 13 amino acids. Trimming left V 1 base short and J 0 bases short, with 3 bases between. CDR1 is MGHDK and CDR2 is SYGVNS in the germline V gene. The whole variable domain, remainder taken from reference TRBV25-1 and TRBJ1-1, is EADIYQTPRYLVIGTGKKITLECSQTMGHDKMYWYQQDPGMELHLIHYSYGVNSTEKGDLSSESTVSRIRTEHFPLTLESARPSHTSQYLCASSEFLNTEAFFGQGTRLTVV.

The rearrangement links TRBV5-1 to TRBJ2-7; 9 bases are shared with TRBD1. V was pared by 0 bases and J by 2 bases, with 9 bases of the junction left unmatched. Germline V gene data show CDR1 as SGHRS and CDR2 as YFSETQ. This CDR3 is built from 17 residues. This CDR3 reads CASSLAIGGTGPYEQYV. CDR3 DNA sequence: TGCGCCAGCAGCTTGGCTATAGGTGGGACAGGGCCCTACGAGCAGTACGTC.

The J gene is TRBJ2-1, the V gene TRBV15; D is uncertain. The CDR3 contains 13 residues. CDR1 is LNHNV, CDR2 YYDKDF, per germline (reference sequence). V lost 4 bases and J lost 13, with 17 bases in between. CDR3 bases: TGTGCCACCAGCAAAGGTATCCCCCAAGCCCAGTTCTTC. It translates to CATSKGIPQAQFF.

The chain uses TRBV4-1 and TRBJ2-5; D unresolved. The germline CDR1 and CDR2 sequences are MGHRA and YSYEKL. V lost 0 bases, J lost 14 bases, and 31 bases lay in between. CDR3 length: 18 residues. For the CDR3, the DNA is TGCGCCAGCAGCCAAGATAATGGTCAAGAGACCCAGTACTTTTCAAGATACTTC. As protein: CASSQDNGQETQYFSRYF.

This chain connects TRBV7-9 to TRBJ2-7; 9 bases align to TRBD1. Germline V gene data show CDR1 as SEHNR and CDR2 as FQNEAQ (reference sequence). V lost 2 bases to trimming and J lost 2 bases; unmatched junction nucleotides: 4. The CDR3 runs to 15 residues. The CDR3 sequence: CASSLSDRGAYEQYF. Written as DNA, the CDR3 is TGTGCCAGCAGCTTATCGGACAGGGGAGCCTACGAGCAGTACTTC. The full variable domain, in which reference TRBV7-9 and TRBJ2-7 provide the parts outside the CDR3, is DTGVSQNPRHKITKRGQNVTFRCDPISEHNRLYWYRQTLGQGPEFLTYFQNEAQLEKSRLLSDRFSAERPKGSFSTLEIQRTEQGDSAMYLCASSLSDRGAYEQYFGPGTRLTVT.

This clonotype was detected a few times. This CDR3 is CASSYTIQETQYF. The CDR3 coding sequence is TGTGCCAGCAGTTACACCATCCAAGAGACCCAGTACTTC. This rearrangement joins TRBV6-5 to TRBJ2-5; no firm D call. CDR3 length: 13 residues. Trimming cost V 2 bases and J 1 base, with 5 bases left between them. Per the germline V gene, CDR1 is MNHEY and CDR2 is SVGAGI.

This clonotype was picked up a small number of times. This may stem from a read error, because a much larger clone lies one nucleotide away. This chain connects TRBV28 to TRBJ2-2; D call uncertain. CDR3 length: 13 amino acids. V lost 2 bases, J lost 3 bases, and 4 bases lay in between. Germline V lookup: CDR1 MDHEN, CDR2 SYDVKM. The CDR3 DNA sequence: TGTGCCAGCAGTTTAAGGCACACCGGGGAGCTGTTTTTT. It codes for CASSLRHTGELFF. Variable domain in full (rest from reference TRBV28 and TRBJ2-2): DVKVTQSSRYLVKRTGEKVFLECVQDMDHENMFWYRQDPGLGLRLIYFSYDVKMKEKGDIPEGYSVSREKKERFSLILESASTNQTSMYLCASSLRHTGELFFGEGSRLTVL.

This chain uses TRBV3-1 with TRBJ2-5, with D perhaps given as TRBD1 or TRBD2 (5 bases each). Trimming removed 4 bases at V and 2 bases at J, with 17 bases between. Germline CDR1 is LGHDT and CDR2 is YNNKEL (reference sequence). There are 16 residues in the CDR3. In DNA, the CDR3 is TGTGCCAGCAGCCTGAACCGGGACCGAGTACAAGAGACCCAGTACTTC. Translated: CASSLNRDRVQETQYF.

This clonotype was found a few times. In DNA, the CDR3 is TGCGCCAGCAGCTTCGGGTCAGACAGGTACAATGAGCAGTTCTTC. Translation: CASSFGSDRYNEQFF. This rearrangement joins TRBV5-1 to TRBJ2-1, with a tentative D call TRBD1 (6 bases). The CDR3 contains 15 residues. The V end lost 2 bases, the J end lost 4 bases, and 13 bases lay between the germline ends. Germline assignment: CDR1 SGHRS and CDR2 YFSETQ. The complete variable domain, with remaining parts taken from reference TRBV5-1 and TRBJ2-1, reads KAGVTQTPRYLIKTRGQQVTLSCSPISGHRSVSWYQQTPGQGLQFLFEYFSETQRNKGNFPGRFSGRQFSNSRSEMNVSTLELGDSALYLCASSFGSDRYNEQFFGPGTRLTVL.

This clonotype has just a few counts. The V call is TRBV20-1, the J call TRBJ2-5; perhaps TRBD1 as D (5 bases). Germline assignment: CDR1 DFQATT and CDR2 SNEGSKA (reference sequence). This CDR3 has 13 residues. V was trimmed by 3 bases and J by 4 bases, leaving 12 bases between them. The CDR3 bases are TGCAGTGCTAGGGGCAGGGATCGAGAGACCCAGTACTTC. This codes for CSARGRDRETQYF.

The chain is built from TRBV6-5 and TRBJ2-3; TRBD2 aligns across 10 bases. The germline V gene has CDR1 MNHEY and CDR2 SVGAGI. The CDR3 loop spans 18 amino acids. V gave up 1 base and J gave up 1 base; unmatched junction bases: 8. CDR3 amino acids: CASSYFTPGLAGTDTQYF. The CDR3 DNA follows: TGTGCCAGCAGTTACTTTACTCCCGGACTAGCGGGCACAGATACGCAGTATTTT.